This passage covers 5 T cell receptor beta chains from one sample sequenced in a study of regulatory T cells in long-lasting Graves disease. Time point defined: newly diagnosed GD, antithyroid drugs for less than 3 months. The TCR library was made from RNA extracted from PBMCs. Arm-PCR with iRepertoire HTBI primers amplified the CDR3 regions for these TCR beta libraries. TCRdb reprocessed the multiplex PCR reads with MiXCR, giving one entry per CDR3 protein. The sample includes 300,000 to 400,000 distinct CDR3 sequences, roughly a sixth of them seen just once. The same data also contributed to another study, on T cells in Graves' hyperthyroidism and ophthalmopathy.

The sequenced sample was peripheral blood mononuclear cells (PBMCs), obtained at new diagnosis, from a patient treated with antithyroid drugs. The receptors originated from a man in his forties with Graves disease.

This clonotype was picked up many times. The chain joins TRBV13 to TRBJ2-1, with a tentative D call TRBD1 (6 bases). The ends were cut back, 5 bases at V and 6 bases at J, with 20 bases in the middle. CDR3 length equals 16 residues. CDR1 is PRHDT and CDR2 is FYEKMQ in the germline V gene (reference sequence). CDR3 region: CASSPSFQGRGNEQFF. CDR3 nucleotide sequence: TGTGCCAGCAGCCCCAGTTTCCAGGGCAGGGGCAATGAGCAGTTCTTC.

This clonotype was observed at least ten times. The chain combines TRBV28 with TRBJ2-1, with no clear D. The germline V gene encodes CDR1 MDHEN and CDR2 SYDVKM. The CDR3 has 16 amino acids. V was trimmed by 5 bases and J by 7 bases, leaving 21 bases between them. The CDR3 DNA follows: TGTGCCAGCAGTCCCAACACCCACGGGTTGGGGAATGAGCAGTTCTTC. The encoded protein is CASSPNTHGLGNEQFF.

The sample holds many counts of this clonotype. The chain has TRBV2 and TRBJ2-3; the D is unclear. The V end lost 7 bases, the J end lost 2 bases, and 7 bases lay between the germline ends. CDR1 and CDR2 (germline): SNHLY, FYNNEI. This CDR3 has 12 residues. The CDR3 spells CASTGYTDTQYF. Written as DNA, the CDR3 is TGTGCCAGCACGGGCTACACAGATACGCAGTATTTT.

This clonotype came up many times. The chain joins TRBV5-1 to TRBJ2-1; D may be TRBD2 (5 bases). V was trimmed by 5 bases and J by 4 bases, leaving 16 bases between them. The CDR3 contains 15 residues. The V gene's germline CDR1 is SGHRS and CDR2 YFSETQ. DNA of the CDR3: TGCGCCAGCAGGGTTCGAGCGGAGCGATACAATGAGCAGTTCTTC. This translates into CASRVRAERYNEQFF.

This clonotype was counted only a few times. The chain is built from TRBV11-2 and TRBJ2-1; 8 bases map to TRBD2. Looked up from germline, CDR1 is SGHAT and CDR2 is FQNNGV. The trim removed 5 bases at V and 10 bases at J, leaving 10 bases unmatched. The CDR3 has 14 residues. CDR3 nucleotides: TGTGCCAGCAGCCGATGGTCCGGGAGGGGGGAGCAGTTCTTC. This codes for CASSRWSGRGEQFF.